The 32 T cell receptor beta chains given below trace back to one sample, sequenced in a study of identical twins. A single record per CDR3 protein comes from TCRdb applying MiXCR to the 5' RACE reads. The sample shows a few hundred thousand distinct CDR3 sequences, over 8.5% of them seen only once. These data also formed part of another study, on yellow fever vaccine responses in identical twins.

The material sequenced was PBMCs. These receptors were obtained from a woman between 18 and 30 years old in good health.

This clonotype was counted a few times. The chain couples TRBV11-2 to TRBJ2-5; D is unclear. The CDR3 runs 16 residues. Germline assignment: CDR1 SGHAT and CDR2 FQNNGV. Trimming pared 2 bases from V and 2 bases from J, leaving 15 bases between. DNA for the CDR3: TGTGCCAGCAGCTTATATGGAATTGGAGCACAAGAGACCCAGTACTTC. Its translation is CASSLYGIGAQETQYF.

In its sample, this clonotype was seen a few times. The chain has TRBV10-3 and TRBJ2-2, with 11 nucleotides matching TRBD2. The V gene end was trimmed by 10 bases and the J gene end by 2 bases; junction bases not matched to a gene: 12. The CDR3 runs to 17 residues. From germline, CDR1 is ENHRY and CDR2 SYGVKD. Here the CDR3 reads CATHTITSGRNTGELFF. The CDR3 bases are TGTGCCACTCACACCATTACTAGCGGGAGAAACACCGGGGAGCTGTTTTTT.

This clonotype has only a few counts. V usage is TRBV18 and J usage is TRBJ2-7; D might be TRBD1 (5 bases). V was clipped by 1 base and J by 2 bases, with 15 bases between them. Looked up from germline, CDR1 is KGHSH and CDR2 is LQKENI. CDR3 length equals 16 residues. The CDR3 protein is CASSPLGTGRAYEQYF. In DNA, the CDR3 is TGTGCCAGCTCACCACTGGGTACGGGCAGGGCCTACGAGCAGTACTTC.

This clonotype was seen more than once but under ten times. The genes are TRBV28 and TRBJ2-7, with 9 bases matching TRBD1. This CDR3 region has 15 residues. V dropped 6 bases and J dropped 3; count of bases not matched to a gene: 9. Per the germline V gene, CDR1 is MDHEN and CDR2 is SYDVKM. The CDR3 DNA follows: TGTGCCAGCAGAATCACCGGGACAGGGATCTACGAGCAGTACTTC. It yields the protein CASRITGTGIYEQYF.

The chain uses TRBV7-3 and TRBJ1-2; 8 nucleotides match TRBD1. Looked up from germline, CDR1 is SGHTA and CDR2 is FQGTGA. The CDR3 runs 14 residues. J was trimmed by 6 bases and V by 2 bases; bases with no gene match: 5. CDR3 protein: CASSLGPGGNGYTF. The DNA for the CDR3 is TGTGCCAGCAGCTTAGGCCCAGGGGGCAATGGCTACACCTTC.

This chain joins TRBV12-3 or TRBV12-4 and TRBJ2-1; D might be TRBD2 (7 bases). The CDR3 has 15 amino acids. V was trimmed by 4 bases and J by 2 bases, leaving 12 bases between them. The CDR3 region has the DNA TGTGCCAGCAGTTATCCCGGGGGGCCCTACAATGAGCAGTTCTTC. It specifies CASSYPGGPYNEQFF.

This clonotype appeared many times. This chain connects TRBV6-5 to TRBJ1-6, with D hard to call. CDR1 MNHEY and CDR2 SVGAGI come from the germline V gene. V lost 2 bases to trimming and J lost 0 bases, with 5 bases between them. The CDR3 runs 15 residues. CDR3 sequence: CASSYRSSYNSPLHF. CDR3 sequence (DNA): TGTGCCAGCAGTTACCGAAGCTCCTATAATTCACCCCTCCACTTT.

This chain joins TRBV7-2 and TRBJ2-5; no clear D gene. V was trimmed by 5 bases and J by 3 bases, leaving 19 bases between them. The CDR3 extends over 16 amino acids. Germline CDR1 SGHTA, CDR2 FQGNSA. The CDR3 sequence: CASSTRVLTDKETQYF. CDR3 bases: TGTGCCAGCAGCACCCGGGTCCTAACTGATAAAGAGACCCAGTACTTC.

This clonotype occurred many times. The rearrangement uses TRBV20-1 and TRBJ2-6, with no clear D. Trimming removed 1 base at V and 0 bases at J, with 4 bases between. Germline lookup yields CDR1 DFQATT and CDR2 SNEGSKA (reference sequence). The CDR3 extends over 14 amino acids. The CDR3 coding sequence is TGCAGTGCTAGAGGGAGCTCTGGGGCCAACGTCCTGACTTTC. Translated: CSARGSSGANVLTF.

This sequence joins TRBV29-1 and TRBJ2-2, with TRBD1 matching over 8 bases. V was pared by 2 bases and J by 2 bases, with 10 bases of the junction left unmatched. Germline V lookup: CDR1 SQVTM, CDR2 ANQGSEA. The CDR3 spans 17 residues. CDR3 bases: TGCAGCGTTGAACTCAGGACAGGGTTTTATAACACCGGGGAGCTGTTTTTT. Its protein product is CSVELRTGFYNTGELFF.

The rearrangement uses TRBV27 and TRBJ1-2; 7 bases align to TRBD1. This CDR3 contains 15 residues. Germline loops: CDR1 MNHEY, CDR2 SMNVEV (reference sequence). With 4 bases clipped from V and 2 bases from J, the junction kept 7 bases outside the gene matches. This CDR3 reads CASSSPQGGNYGYTF. Written as DNA, the CDR3 is TGTGCCAGCAGTTCCCCCCAGGGGGGCAACTATGGCTACACCTTC.

The V call is TRBV29-1, the J call TRBJ2-5, with D perhaps TRBD1 (6 bases). The CDR3 spans 12 residues. In germline, CDR1 is SQVTM, CDR2 ANQGSEA. V lost 7 bases to trimming and J lost 2 bases, with 11 bases between them. The CDR3 spells CSADRLQETQYF. In DNA, the CDR3 is TGCAGCGCCGACAGGTTACAAGAGACCCAGTACTTC.

In this sample, this clonotype turned up a few times. This chain joins TRBV10-2 and TRBJ2-1; 12 bases fit TRBD2. Trimming at V came to 6 bases and at J to 4 bases, leaving 7 bases not matched to a gene. CDR1 and CDR2 (germline): WSHSY, SAAADI. The CDR3 loop spans 16 amino acids. The CDR3 region has the DNA TGCGCCAGCAGGAAGGGACTAGCGGGCTCTTACAATGAGCAGTTCTTC. Translation: CASRKGLAGSYNEQFF.

This clonotype has a handful of counts. The chain joins TRBV12-3 or TRBV12-4 to TRBJ1-6, with a tentative D call TRBD1 (5 bases). Trimming left V 6 bases short and J 7 bases short, with 13 bases between. The CDR3 spans 14 residues. The CDR3 region has the DNA TGTGCCAGCAGATTCCAGGGAGGCAATTCACCCCTCCACTTT. Amino acids: CASRFQGGNSPLHF.

The chain has TRBV30 and TRBJ1-5, with D perhaps TRBD1 (5 bases). The CDR3 length is 13 residues. The germline gives CDR1 GTSNPN, CDR2 SVGIG (reference sequence). V shed 4 bases and J shed 6 bases, with 13 bases lying between them. The CDR3, as DNA: TGTGCCTGGACCCCCGGGGGGGGTCAGCCCCAGCATTTT. Amino acids: CAWTPGGGQPQHF.

This clonotype was recorded a few times. The gene calls are TRBV5-1 and TRBJ2-3; D is possibly TRBD2 (6 bases). Trimming took 4 bases from V and 4 from J, leaving 19 bases between them. CDR1 and CDR2 from the germline V gene are SGHRS and YFSETQ. This CDR3 comprises 16 residues. The CDR3 is CASSTGGAGIADTQYF. The CDR3 DNA reads as TGCGCCAGCAGCACCGGCGGGGCAGGGATCGCAGATACGCAGTATTTT.

This clonotype turned up a few times. The chain uses TRBV12-3 or TRBV12-4 and TRBJ2-1; D perhaps matches TRBD1 (5 bases). The CDR3 is 17 residues long. V lost 5 bases and J 0 bases, leaving 17 bases between the germline ends. The CDR3 DNA reads as TGTGCCAGCAGTCTCCCGCAGGGCAGACCCTCCTACAATGAGCAGTTCTTC. Protein product: CASSLPQGRPSYNEQFF.

This clonotype appeared a few times. V usage is TRBV6-5 and J usage is TRBJ2-5; D gene ambiguous. This CDR3 is built from 14 residues. CDR1 and CDR2 (germline): MNHEY, SVGAGI. V gave up 2 bases and J gave up 0 bases, with 7 bases separating them. The CDR3 nucleotides read TGTGCCAGCAGTTACGCGGTCTACCAAGAGACCCAGTACTTC. It translates to CASSYAVYQETQYF.

At least ten counts were recorded for this clonotype. This chain uses TRBV5-1 with TRBJ2-1; D is uncertain. The germline V gene encodes CDR1 SGHRS and CDR2 YFSETQ. Trimming removed 4 bases from V and 6 bases from J, with 14 bases in between. This CDR3 spans 14 amino acids. This CDR3 is CASSTLGALNEQFF. In nucleotides, the CDR3 is TGCGCCAGCAGCACCCTTGGTGCCCTCAATGAGCAGTTCTTC.

V usage is TRBV19 and J usage is TRBJ2-7; TRBD1 matches 10 bases. The CDR3 has 14 residues. The germline CDR1 and CDR2 sequences are LNHDA and SQIVND (reference sequence). V gave up 9 bases and J gave up 0 bases; unmatched junction bases: 5. CDR3 sequence (DNA): TGTGCCAGCAAACGACAGGGGGCCTCCTACGAGCAGTACTTC. Translated: CASKRQGASYEQYF. Full variable domain (missing parts from reference TRBV19 and TRBJ2-7): DGGITQSPKYLFRKEGQNVTLSCEQNLNHDAMYWYRQDPGQGLRLIYYSQIVNDFQKGDIAEGYSVSREKKESFPLTVTSAQKNPTAFYLCASKRQGASYEQYFGPGTRLTVT.

The CDR3 here is CSARATRGETQYF. As DNA, the CDR3 is TGCAGTGCTAGAGCGACTAGGGGAGAGACCCAGTACTTC. This chain joins TRBV20-1 and TRBJ2-5, with a weak D call TRBD2 (6 bases). Trimming left V 1 base short and J 4 bases short, with 10 bases between. CDR1 is DFQATT, CDR2 SNEGSKA, per germline (reference sequence). The length of the CDR3 is 13 residues.

This clonotype was observed a few times. The genes are TRBV27 and TRBJ2-2, with TRBD1 as a possible D gene (6 bases). The V and J ends lost 2 bases and 7 bases respectively, with 11 bases between them. The CDR3 is 14 amino acids. CDR1 and CDR2 from the germline V gene are MNHEY and SMNVEV (reference sequence). The CDR3, as DNA: TGTGCCAGCAGTTTAGCCAGGGGCATCGGGGAGCTGTTTTTT. Amino acid sequence: CASSLARGIGELFF.

The chain carries TRBV30 and TRBJ1-2; the match to TRBD1 covers 8 bases. The CDR3 contains 13 residues. CDR1 is GTSNPN and CDR2 is SVGIG in the germline V gene (reference sequence). V trimming: 5 bases; J trimming: 3 bases; junction bases outside the gene matches: 5. CDR3 sequence (DNA): TGTGCCTGGGACAAGACAGGGGACTATGGCTACACCTTC. Translated, it gives CAWDKTGDYGYTF.

A few counts support this clonotype. CDR3 in DNA: TGTGCCAGCAGTTTCTCAGAGGTCGCTCAGCCCCAGCATTTT. This sequence encodes CASSFSEVAQPQHF. The chain joins TRBV6-2 or TRBV6-3 to TRBJ1-5; D call uncertain. V gave up 4 bases and J gave up 6 bases, with 13 bases separating them. From germline, CDR1 is MNHEY and CDR2 SVGEGT. This CDR3 has 14 amino acids.

The V and J genes are TRBV7-2 and TRBJ1-5, with a possible D match to TRBD1 (5 bases). Germline-derived CDR1 and CDR2 are SGHTA and FQGNSA. V was cut by 2 bases and J by 1 base, with 12 bases left in between. The length of the CDR3 is 16 residues. For the CDR3, the DNA is TGTGCCAGCAGCTTATTCCACAGGAGGAGCAATCAGCCCCAGCATTTT. Protein: CASSLFHRRSNQPQHF.

Only a few counts were recorded for this clonotype. This chain's CDR3 is CASSRGDRNEQFF. CDR3 coding DNA: TGCGCCAGCAGCCGAGGAGATCGCAATGAGCAGTTCTTC. The rearrangement links TRBV4-3 to TRBJ2-1; D not resolved. Trimming pared 4 bases from V and 6 bases from J, leaving 10 bases between. Germline lookup yields CDR1 LGHNA and CDR2 YSLEER. The CDR3 consists of 13 residues.

This clonotype was observed at least ten times. V is TRBV29-1 and J is TRBJ2-1; 8 nucleotides match TRBD2. Germline CDR1 SQVTM, CDR2 ANQGSEA. J lost 0 bases, V lost 4 bases, and 8 bases had no gene match. The CDR3 consists of 16 residues. CDR3 loop: CSVVPTSGPSYNEQFF. The CDR3 DNA is TGCAGCGTTGTCCCTACTAGCGGCCCCTCCTACAATGAGCAGTTCTTC.

This clonotype was recorded a few times. This chain connects TRBV7-2 to TRBJ2-5; 9 positions agree with TRBD1. The V gene's germline CDR1 is SGHTA and CDR2 FQGNSA. The V segment lost 3 bases and the J segment 7 bases; nucleotides outside the gene matches: 12. CDR3 size: 16 residues. For the CDR3, the DNA is TGTGCCAGCAGCTTGGGGCGGACAGGGGTGTTGGGGACCCAGTACTTC. Amino acid sequence: CASSLGRTGVLGTQYF.

This clonotype was counted ten times or more. This chain uses TRBV20-1 with TRBJ2-7, with a tentative D call TRBD1 (6 bases). The CDR3 is 14 amino acids. The germline V and J ends were trimmed by 5 bases and 1 base, with 15 bases remaining between them. CDR1 and CDR2 (germline): DFQATT, SNEGSKA (reference sequence). The CDR3 bases are TGCAGTGCTGAGTCCGGGACACCGTCCTACGAGCAGTACTTC. Translation gives CSAESGTPSYEQYF.

The rearrangement uses TRBV30 and TRBJ2-2, with D tentatively TRBD1 (6 bases). V lost 2 bases to trimming and J lost 4 bases, with 17 bases between them. Germline V gives CDR1 GTSNPN, CDR2 SVGIG (reference sequence). The CDR3 runs 16 residues. CDR3 nucleotides: TGTGCCTGGAGTCTAGGGGGTGGGGCGCGCACCGGGGAGCTGTTTTTT. It codes for CAWSLGGGARTGELFF.

The chain's CDR3 is CASSLGAGVIYEQYF. In nucleotides, the CDR3 is TGCGCCAGCAGCTTGGGAGCGGGAGTGATCTACGAGCAGTACTTC. This chain joins TRBV5-1 and TRBJ2-7; TRBD2 agrees at 8 bases. Germline values: CDR1 SGHRS, CDR2 YFSETQ. This CDR3 contains 15 residues. Losses at the gene ends were 0 bases for V and 3 bases for J; bases not matched to a gene: 5.

This clonotype was recorded at least ten times. The chain carries TRBV4-2 and TRBJ2-1; 8 bases are shared with TRBD1. The junction had 2 bases not matched to a gene; V was cut back by 1 base and J by 0 bases. The CDR3 covers 16 residues. Looked up from germline, CDR1 is LGHNA and CDR2 is YNFKEQ. The CDR3 here is CASSQAGQDSYNEQFF. DNA for the CDR3: TGTGCCAGCAGCCAAGCGGGACAGGACTCCTACAATGAGCAGTTCTTC.